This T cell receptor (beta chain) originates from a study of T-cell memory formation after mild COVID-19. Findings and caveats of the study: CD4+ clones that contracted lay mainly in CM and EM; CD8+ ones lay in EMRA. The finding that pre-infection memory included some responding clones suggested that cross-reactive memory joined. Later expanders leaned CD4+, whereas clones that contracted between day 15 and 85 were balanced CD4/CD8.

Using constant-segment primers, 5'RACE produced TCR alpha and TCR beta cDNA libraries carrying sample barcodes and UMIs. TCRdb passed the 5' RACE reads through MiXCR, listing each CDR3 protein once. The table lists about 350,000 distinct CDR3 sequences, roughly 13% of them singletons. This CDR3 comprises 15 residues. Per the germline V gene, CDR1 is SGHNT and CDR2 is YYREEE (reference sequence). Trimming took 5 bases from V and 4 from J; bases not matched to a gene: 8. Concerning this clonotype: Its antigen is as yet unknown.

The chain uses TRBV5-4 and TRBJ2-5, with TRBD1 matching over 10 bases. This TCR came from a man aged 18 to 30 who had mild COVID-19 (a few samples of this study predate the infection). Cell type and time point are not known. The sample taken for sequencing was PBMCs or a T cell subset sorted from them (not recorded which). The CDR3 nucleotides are TGTGCCAGCAGTCCCGTGACAGGGGGCCCAGAGACCCAGTACTTC. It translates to CASSPVTGGPETQYF.